This is a list of T cell receptor beta chains from one sample in a study of T cell responses to AZD1222 COVID-19 vaccine. Using immunoSEQ multiplex PCR, the repertoire was profiled, and TCRdb retains in-frame clones only, with some absent. The sample shows around 83,000 clones, 70% to 90% of them seen only once. The source material was peripheral blood, sampled on day 0 of AZD1222 vaccination. These receptor sequences come from an adult in good health. Each CDR3 is given with its conserved first and last residue. The D gene is left open where the match is weak.

TRBV27	TRBD1	TRBJ1-5	CASSPALTGDNQPQHF
TRBV28	-	TRBJ2-1	CASSAHVSYNEQFF
TRBV15	-	TRBJ1-6	CATSTSGHRAPLHF
TRBV4-1	TRBD2	TRBJ2-3	CASSQVSSGPDTQYF
TRBV6-1	-	TRBJ1-3	CASSEVLGGGNTIYF
TRBV9	-	TRBJ1-3	CASSSRAGGSSGNTIYF
TRBV18	-	TRBJ1-5	CASSTTVRNQPQHF
TRBV7-3	TRBD2	TRBJ2-1	CASSLASGRGNEQFF
TRBV18	TRBD1	TRBJ1-3	CASSPPTRGYTIYF
TRBV6-2/TRBV6-3	-	TRBJ2-7	CASSYSAGSYEQYF
TRBV5-1	TRBD1	TRBJ1-1	CASSLGQGSWGTEAFF
TRBV24-1	-	TRBJ1-4	CATSDPRGPAEKLFF
TRBV2	-	TRBJ1-2	CASSVTPTLGEGYTF
TRBV7-9	-	TRBJ1-2	CASSLIYGGAGYTF
TRBV28	TRBD2	TRBJ2-5	CASSLLGGTSDQETQYF
TRBV12-5	-	TRBJ1-6	CASGLSQGRNPDSPLHF
TRBV7-9	-	TRBJ1-5	CASSSQGGQPQHF
TRBV5-1	TRBD1	TRBJ1-4	CASSPGGATNEKLFF
TRBV9	-	TRBJ2-7	CASSSSLDEQYF